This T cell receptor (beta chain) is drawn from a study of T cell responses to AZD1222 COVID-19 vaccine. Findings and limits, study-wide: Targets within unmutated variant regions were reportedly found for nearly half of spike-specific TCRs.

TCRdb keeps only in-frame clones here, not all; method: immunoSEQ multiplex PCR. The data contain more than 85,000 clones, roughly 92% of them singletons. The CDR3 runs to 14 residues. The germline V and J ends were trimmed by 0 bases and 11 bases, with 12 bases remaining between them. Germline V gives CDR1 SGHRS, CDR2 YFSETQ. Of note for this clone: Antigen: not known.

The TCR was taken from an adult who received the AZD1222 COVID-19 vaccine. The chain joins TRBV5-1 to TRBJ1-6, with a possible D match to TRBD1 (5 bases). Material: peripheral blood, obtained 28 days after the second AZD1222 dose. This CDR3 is CASSLEAGSTPLHF. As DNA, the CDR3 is TGCGCCAGCAGCTTGGAGGCAGGGAGCACACCCCTCCACTTT.